This T cell receptor beta chain was recorded in a study of cytomegalovirus exposure and HLA in healthy donors. The study, taken as a whole, reports: Rarity characterized most TCR sequences, yet some public TCRs appeared in many donors. Analyzed later, most CMV-associated TCR beta chains appeared HLA-restricted. TCR beta sequences reportedly predicted the HLA-A and HLA-B alleles of most subjects accurately.

The PCR had 60 Vbeta and 13 Jbeta primers. The repertoire was sequenced with immunoSEQ multiplex PCR; TCRdb's copy has only in-frame clones and lacks some. The top ten hold 7.7% of the sample, which has approximately 110,000 clones, 76% seen once. Germline lookup yields CDR1 SGHVS and CDR2 FQNEAQ. V lost 8 bases to trimming and J lost 5 bases; unmatched junction nucleotides: 6. The CDR3 sequence is 13 residues long. This clone showed up just once. What it binds is unknown. The genes are TRBV7-8 and TRBJ2-7, with 10 positions matching TRBD1. Sequencing was done on a sample of PBMCs. The TCR sequence derives from a woman aged 45-60 years in good health and CMV-seropositive. CDR3 region: CASGDRGFNEQYF. The CDR3 nucleotides read TGTGCCAGCGGGGACAGGGGCTTCAACGAGCAGTACTTC.